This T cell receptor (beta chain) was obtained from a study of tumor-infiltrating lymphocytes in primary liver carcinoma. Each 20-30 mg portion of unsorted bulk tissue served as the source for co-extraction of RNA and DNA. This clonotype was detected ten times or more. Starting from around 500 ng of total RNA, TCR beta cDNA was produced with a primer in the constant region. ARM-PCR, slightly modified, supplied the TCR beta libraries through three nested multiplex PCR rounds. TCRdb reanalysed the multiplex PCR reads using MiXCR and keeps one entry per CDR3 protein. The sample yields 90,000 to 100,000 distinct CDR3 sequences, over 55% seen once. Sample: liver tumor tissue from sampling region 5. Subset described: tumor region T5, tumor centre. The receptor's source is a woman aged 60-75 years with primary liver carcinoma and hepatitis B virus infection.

The CDR3 DNA is TGTGCCAGCAGTTACTCGTTTGCGGGAGGAGAGACCCAGTACTTC. This translates into CASSYSFAGGETQYF. The chain employs TRBV6-5 and TRBJ2-5, with TRBD2 matching 8 bases. This CDR3 is 15 amino acids long. Per germline, CDR1 MNHEY and CDR2 SVGAGI. V was clipped by 0 bases and J by 4 bases; unmatched bases: 4.